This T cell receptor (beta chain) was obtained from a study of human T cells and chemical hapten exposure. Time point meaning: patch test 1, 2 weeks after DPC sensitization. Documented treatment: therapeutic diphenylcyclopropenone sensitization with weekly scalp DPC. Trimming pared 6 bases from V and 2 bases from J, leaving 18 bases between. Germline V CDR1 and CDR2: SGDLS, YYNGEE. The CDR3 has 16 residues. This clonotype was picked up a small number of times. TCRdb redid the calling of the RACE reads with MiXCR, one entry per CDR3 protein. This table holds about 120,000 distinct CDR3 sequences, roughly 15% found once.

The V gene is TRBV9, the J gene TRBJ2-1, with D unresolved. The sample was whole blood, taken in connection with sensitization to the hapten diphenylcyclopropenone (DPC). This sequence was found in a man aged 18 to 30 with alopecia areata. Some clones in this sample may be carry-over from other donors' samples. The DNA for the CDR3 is TGTGCCAGCACCCAAGAGGATGGGGTCCCCTACAATGAGCAGTTCTTC. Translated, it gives CASTQEDGVPYNEQFF.